This T cell receptor (beta chain) was sequenced for a study of blood T cell repertoires in COVID-19. Study-wide background: There were acute and convalescent COVID-19 samples, and they came from the United States, Italy and Spain. Nucleic acid was either cDNA or gDNA, and it came from T cells, B-cell-depleted T cells, or PBMCs.

Participants, about 18 to 100 years old, spanned 24 US areas. For recovered donors of Cohort 3, there were two negative PCRs, clearance, or symptom resolution. The V and J ends lost 4 bases and 12 bases, in that order; junction bases with no gene match: 15. This CDR3 is built from 16 residues. Germline values: CDR1 SGHRS, CDR2 YFSETQ. Generated by immunoSEQ multiplex PCR, the TCRdb table keeps only in-frame clones and is missing some. The sample lists about 220,000 clones, about four fifths occurring once. The chain links TRBV5-1 to TRBJ2-1; 11 bases line up with TRBD2. This receptor was taken from a woman between 35 and 50 years old who had recovered from COVID-19. Material for sequencing was PBMCs or T cells enriched from blood (not recorded which). CDR3 in amino acids: CASSGILAGASRGQFF. Here the CDR3 DNA reads TGCGCCAGCAGCGGAATACTAGCGGGGGCGTCTAGGGGGCAGTTCTTC. Looking up the rest from reference TRBV5-1 and TRBJ2-1 gives the full variable domain: KAGVTQTPRYLIKTRGQQVTLSCSPISGHRSVSWYQQTPGQGLQFLFEYFSETQRNKGNFPGRFSGRQFSNSRSEMNVSTLELGDSALYLCASSGILAGASRGQFFGPGTRLTVL.